Below, 21 T cell receptor beta chains from the same sample are listed, as sequenced in a study of cytomegalovirus exposure and HLA in healthy donors. Primers: 60 Vbeta forward and 13 Jbeta reverse. Method: immunoSEQ multiplex PCR; TCRdb's copy keeps in-frame clones and lacks some. Counted here are 45,000 to 60,000 clones, roughly 73% occurring once; the ten biggest clones make up approximately 2.7%. The sequenced material came from PBMCs. These TCRs come from a man aged 18 to 30 in good health and CMV-seronegative.

The genes are TRBV6-5 and TRBJ2-1; D might be TRBD2 (6 bases). This CDR3 contains 15 residues. V lost 6 bases and J 5 bases, leaving 17 bases between the germline ends. From germline, CDR1 is MNHEY and CDR2 SVGAGI. CDR3 coding DNA: TGTGCCAGCAGGCAGGCCCGCGGGGACCACAATGAGCAGTTCTTC. Translated: CASRQARGDHNEQFF.

This chain links TRBV7-2 with TRBJ2-6; a weak D match, TRBD2 (7 bases). V was clipped by 1 base and J by 12 bases, with 16 bases between them. In germline, CDR1 is SGHTA, CDR2 FQGNSA. The CDR3 sequence is 15 residues long. The CDR3 DNA sequence: TGTGCCAGCAGCTTAGAAGGGGGGGCTGTCGGCGTCCTGACTTTC. This gives the protein CASSLEGGAVGVLTF.

This chain connects TRBV6-1 to TRBJ2-7; D perhaps matches TRBD1 (6 bases). Trimming pared 4 bases from V and 6 bases from J, leaving 10 bases between. Per germline, CDR1 MNHNS and CDR2 SASEGT. The CDR3 length is 12 residues. CDR3 coding DNA: TGTGCCAGCAGTGTCCGAGGGGGCGAGCAGTACTTC. It codes for CASSVRGGEQYF.

The chain couples TRBV7-2 to TRBJ2-7; TRBD2 is a possible D gene (6 bases). CDR3 length: 15 residues. Trimming removed 3 bases at V and 2 bases at J, with 14 bases between. Germline V gene lookup returns CDR1 SGHTA and CDR2 FQGNSA. CDR3 sequence reads: CASSLIPGGAYEQYF. CDR3 nucleotide sequence: TGTGCCAGCAGCTTGATACCGGGCGGGGCCTACGAGCAGTACTTC. Filled out from reference TRBV7-2 and TRBJ2-7, the complete variable domain reads GAGVSQSPSNKVTEKGKDVELRCDPISGHTALYWYRQSLGQGLEFLIYFQGNSAPDKSGLPSDRFSAERTGGSVSTLTIQRTQQEDSAVYLCASSLIPGGAYEQYFGPGTRLTVT.

This chain joins TRBV7-2 and TRBJ1-5, with a tentative D call TRBD1 (5 bases). CDR1 SGHTA and CDR2 FQGNSA come from the germline V gene. The V end was cut by 5 bases, the J end by 5 bases, with 13 bases between. The CDR3 consists of 14 residues. CDR3 bases: TGTGCCAGCAGCCCGCGGGGGATAGATCAGCCCCAGCATTTT. Its protein product is CASSPRGIDQPQHF.

V is TRBV19 and J is TRBJ2-1, with 9 bases identical to TRBD2. The CDR3 loop spans 14 amino acids. V lost 6 bases and J lost 3; bases outside the gene matches: 3. The germline V gene has CDR1 LNHDA and CDR2 SQIVND (reference sequence). CDR3 loop: CASRAAGGYNEQFF. Written as DNA, the CDR3 is TGTGCCAGTAGGGCAGCGGGAGGCTACAATGAGCAGTTCTTC.

The rearrangement uses TRBV27 and TRBJ2-2; 7 bases line up with TRBD1. This CDR3 has 14 residues. Per the germline V gene, CDR1 is MNHEY and CDR2 is SMNVEV (reference sequence). V shed 6 bases, J shed 5 bases, and the junction held 6 bases outside the gene matches. CDR3 in DNA: TGTGCCAGCAGGGCCGGGACAGCAACCGGGGAGCTGTTTTTT. It translates to CASRAGTATGELFF.

The chain is built from TRBV2 and TRBJ1-4, with unresolved D. Trimming removed 6 bases at V and 5 bases at J, with 10 bases between. Germline CDR1 SNHLY, CDR2 FYNNEI. The CDR3 is 13 residues long. The CDR3 nucleotides are TGTGCCAGCAGGGGCAGCCCAAATGAAAAACTGTTTTTT. Its protein product is CASRGSPNEKLFF.

V and J are TRBV30 and TRBJ2-7, with TRBD2 identical over 10 bases. CDR3 length equals 15 residues. V was pared by 3 bases and J by 1 base, with 6 bases of the junction left unmatched. Germline lookup yields CDR1 GTSNPN and CDR2 SVGIG (reference sequence). CDR3 region: CAWRAGTSVSYEQYF. CDR3 in DNA: TGTGCCTGGAGGGCCGGGACTAGCGTTTCCTACGAGCAGTACTTC.

This clone was counted only a few times. The rearrangement links TRBV4-3 to TRBJ2-2, with a possible D match to TRBD2 (6 bases). V was clipped by 0 bases and J by 2 bases, with 10 bases between them. The CDR3 extends over 16 amino acids. Germline V gene data show CDR1 as LGHNA and CDR2 as YSLEER. Here the CDR3 reads CASSQDLASNTGELFF. As DNA, the CDR3 is TGCGCCAGCAGCCAAGATCTAGCGAGTAACACCGGGGAGCTGTTTTTT.

The chain links TRBV18 to TRBJ1-1; TRBD1 matches 12 bases. Germline V gene lookup returns CDR1 KGHSH and CDR2 LQKENI. This CDR3 region has 15 residues. With 5 bases clipped from V and 2 bases from J, the junction kept 3 bases outside the gene matches. Written as DNA, the CDR3 is TGTGCCAGCTCATTGGGACAGGGGGCAAACACTGAAGCTTTCTTT. Protein product: CASSLGQGANTEAFF.

The V and J genes are TRBV6-5 and TRBJ2-2; 9 bases are a match to TRBD2. The CDR3 extends over 16 amino acids. Germline CDR1 MNHEY, CDR2 SVGAGI. The ends lost 2 bases at V and 1 base at J; junction bases unmatched: 2. The CDR3 spells CASSYGLAQNTGELFF. The CDR3 DNA reads as TGTGCCAGCAGTTACGGACTAGCGCAGAACACCGGGGAGCTGTTTTTT.

The CDR3: CAWSGGNQPQHF. The CDR3 bases are TGTGCCTGGAGCGGGGGCAATCAGCCCCAGCATTTT. V is TRBV30 and J is TRBJ1-5; D not certain. V lost 3 bases, J lost 2 bases, and 5 bases lay in between. There are 12 residues in the CDR3. In germline, CDR1 is GTSNPN, CDR2 SVGIG (reference sequence). Full variable domain (outside the CDR3, taken from reference TRBV30 and TRBJ1-5): SQTIHQWPATLVQPVGSPLSLECTVEGTSNPNLYWYRQAAGRGLQLLFYSVGIGQISSEVPQNLSASRPQDRQFILSSKKLLLSDSGFYLCAWSGGNQPQHFGDGTRLSIL.

This chain links TRBV6-5 with TRBJ2-2, with 8 bases identical to TRBD1. The germline V gene encodes CDR1 MNHEY and CDR2 SVGAGI. CDR3 size: 12 residues. V trimming: 8 bases; J trimming: 6 bases; junction bases outside the gene matches: 2. The CDR3 protein is CASGQGAGELFF. The CDR3 nucleotides are TGTGCCAGCGGACAGGGCGCCGGGGAGCTGTTTTTT.

Only a few counts were recorded for this clone. This chain uses TRBV4-2 with TRBJ1-1, with D possibly being TRBD1 (6 bases). V was clipped by 4 bases and J by 6 bases, with 12 bases between them. CDR3 length equals 13 residues. CDR1 is LGHNA and CDR2 is YNFKEQ in the germline V gene. CDR3 residues: CASSLTGTPEAFF. The CDR3 DNA is TGTGCCAGCAGCCTCACAGGGACCCCTGAAGCTTTCTTT.

The rearrangement uses TRBV6-4 and TRBJ2-3, with D tentatively TRBD2 (6 bases). CDR3 length: 15 residues. Trimming pared 0 bases from V and 0 bases from J, leaving 7 bases between. Germline V gives CDR1 MRHNA, CDR2 SNTAGT. CDR3 loop: CASSDSGRSTDTQYF. The CDR3 nucleotides are TGTGCCAGCAGTGACTCTGGGAGGAGCACAGATACGCAGTATTTT.

This chain uses TRBV6-4 with TRBJ1-5; 7 bases line up with TRBD1. From germline, CDR1 is MRHNA and CDR2 SNTAGT. The V and J ends lost 5 bases and 4 bases, in that order; junction bases with no gene match: 5. The CDR3 covers 14 residues. Written as DNA, the CDR3 is TGTGCCAGCAGTAGGGACAGCAGTAATCAGCCCCAGCATTTT. Its protein product is CASSRDSSNQPQHF.

J is TRBJ1-2 and V is TRBV5-4; 8 positions match TRBD1. Germline lookup yields CDR1 SGHNT and CDR2 YYREEE (reference sequence). The CDR3 consists of 16 residues. V gave up 4 bases and J gave up 0 bases; unmatched junction bases: 8. The CDR3 DNA reads as TGTGCCAGCAGCCAACCGGGACAGGCTGCTAACTATGGCTACACCTTC. This codes for CASSQPGQAANYGYTF.

This chain connects TRBV6-1 to TRBJ1-6; D unresolved. In germline, CDR1 is MNHNS, CDR2 SASEGT. V lost 1 base to trimming and J lost 6 bases, with 13 bases between them. CDR3 length equals 16 residues. The CDR3 coding sequence is TGTGCCAGCAGTGAAGTGGCTGTTACGGGTAATTCACCCCTCCACTTT. Its translation: CASSEVAVTGNSPLHF.

The V and J genes are TRBV19 and TRBJ2-7, with D perhaps TRBD1 (7 bases). CDR1 is LNHDA and CDR2 is SQIVND in the germline V gene (reference sequence). Between the trimmed V and J ends, which lost 4 bases and 6 bases, there was a span of 19 bases. The CDR3 is made up of 15 amino acids. The CDR3 region is CASSSHLQEGAEQYF. The CDR3 DNA reads as TGTGCCAGTAGTAGCCACTTACAGGAGGGGGCCGAGCAGTACTTC. Variable domain in full (rest from reference TRBV19 and TRBJ2-7): DGGITQSPKYLFRKEGQNVTLSCEQNLNHDAMYWYRQDPGQGLRLIYYSQIVNDFQKGDIAEGYSVSREKKESFPLTVTSAQKNPTAFYLCASSSHLQEGAEQYFGPGTRLTVT.

This clone was observed once. The gene calls are TRBV6-5 and TRBJ2-7; 8 nucleotides match TRBD1. V lost 0 bases and J lost 6; bases outside the gene matches: 7. Germline CDR1 reads MNHEY; CDR2 reads SVGAGI. This CDR3 is built from 15 residues. CDR3 in DNA: TGTGCCAGCAGTTACTCACGACAGGGGTCTAGCGAGCAGTACTTC. Amino acids: CASSYSRQGSSEQYF.